One and the same sample provided the 2 T cell receptor beta chains below, sequenced in a study of blood T cell repertoires in COVID-19. Clones were read by immunoSEQ multiplex PCR, and TCRdb kept only the in-frame ones, dropping some. The table has approximately 120,000 clones, roughly 75% seen once. Sequenced sample: peripheral blood. All receptors come from a human donor in a cohort sampled during active or convalescent COVID-19.

This chain connects TRBV7-8 to TRBJ2-1; 7 bases are shared with TRBD2. Germline loops: CDR1 SGHVS, CDR2 FQNEAQ. The CDR3 length is 16 residues. V dropped 8 bases and J dropped 0; count of bases not matched to a gene: 10. In DNA, the CDR3 is TGTGCCAGCGGGGCGAAGCGGGGTTCCTCCTACAATGAGCAGTTCTTC. The encoded protein is CASGAKRGSSYNEQFF.

In this sample, this clone turned up a few times. The chain uses TRBV5-1 and TRBJ2-1; TRBD2 matches at 7 bases. CDR1 and CDR2 (germline): SGHRS, YFSETQ. The CDR3 extends over 13 amino acids. Trimming at V came to 3 bases and at J to 9 bases, leaving 6 bases not matched to a gene. The CDR3 spells CASSWAGEGEQFF. The CDR3 DNA follows: TGCGCCAGCAGCTGGGCGGGAGAGGGTGAGCAGTTCTTC.